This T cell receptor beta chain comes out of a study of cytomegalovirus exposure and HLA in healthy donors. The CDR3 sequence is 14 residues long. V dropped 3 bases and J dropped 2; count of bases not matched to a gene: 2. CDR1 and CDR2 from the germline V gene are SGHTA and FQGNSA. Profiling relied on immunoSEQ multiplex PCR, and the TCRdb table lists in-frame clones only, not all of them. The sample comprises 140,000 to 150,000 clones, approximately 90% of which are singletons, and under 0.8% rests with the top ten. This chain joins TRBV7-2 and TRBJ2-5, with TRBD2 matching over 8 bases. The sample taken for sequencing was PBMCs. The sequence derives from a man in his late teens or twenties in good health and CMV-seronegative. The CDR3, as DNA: TGTGCCAGCAGCTTCGGGGGGGCTCAAGAGACCCAGTACTTC. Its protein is CASSFGGAQETQYF.